Listed below are T cell receptor beta chains from one sample, sequenced in a study of breast tumors, draining lymph nodes, adjacent tissues. TCRdb processed the multiplex PCR reads anew with MiXCR; each CDR3 protein has one entry. The sample carries 290,000 or so distinct CDR3 sequences, under 35% recorded once. Sequencing input: axillary lymph node tissue. Receptors originate from a female donor with breast cancer. Some clones in this sample may be carry-over from other donors' samples. CDR3s include the opening cysteine and the closing phenylalanine or tryptophan. A D gene is named only where the DNA matches it firmly. The listing skips clone size in some rows; elsewhere it reads once, few, many or a size class.

abundance	j_gene	v_gene	d_gene	CDR3aa	CDR3nt
many	TRBJ2-5	TRBV4-1	-	CASSQLYGTQETQYF	TGCGCCAGCAGCCAATTGTACGGGACCCAAGAGACCCAGTACTTC
-	TRBJ1-3	TRBV15	-	CATSSPDVGAGNTIYF	TGTGCCACCAGCAGCCCGGACGTAGGGGCTGGAAACACCATATATTTT
-	TRBJ1-3	TRBV6-2/TRBV6-3	-	CASSSRGASGDTIYF	TGTGCCAGCAGTTCTCGGGGCGCATCTGGAGACACCATATATTTT
few	TRBJ2-7	TRBV30	-	CAWTSDAYEQYF	TGTGCCTGGACATCGGATGCCTACGAGCAGTACTTC
many	TRBJ2-1	TRBV12-5	TRBD2	CASGRERGGSYNEQFF	TGTGCTAGTGGCAGAGAGCGGGGCGGCTCCTACAATGAGCAGTTCTTC
many	TRBJ1-2	TRBV19	-	CASSIDKYLYGYTF	TGTGCCAGTAGTATAGATAAGTATCTCTATGGCTACACCTTC
many	TRBJ2-7	TRBV9	-	CASRGGGHEQYF	TGTGCCAGCAGGGGTGGGGGGCACGAGCAGTACTTC
many	TRBJ1-5	TRBV7-2	-	CASSLDGGHGNQPQHF	TGTGCCAGCAGCTTAGACGGAGGACATGGCAATCAGCCCCAGCATTTT
-	TRBJ1-2	TRBV24-1	-	CATSEAGRSYGYTF	TGTGCCACCAGTGAGGCGGGCCGAAGCTATGGCTACACCTTT
-	TRBJ1-2	TRBV4-3	-	CASSQVNSGNTF	TGCGCCAGCAGCCAGGTCAACTCTGGAAACACCTTC
many	TRBJ2-1	TRBV7-9	-	CASSVGAGEQFF	TGTGCCAGCAGTGTAGGGGCCGGTGAGCAGTTCTTC
many	TRBJ2-5	TRBV11-3	-	CASSLRDGQETQYF	TGTGCCAGCAGCTTACGGGACGGACAAGAGACCCAGTACTTC
many	TRBJ2-7	TRBV10-3	TRBD2	CAGGGRANEQYF	TGTGCGGGGGGCGGGAGGGCCAACGAGCAGTACTTC
many	TRBJ2-5	TRBV29-1	-	CSVDGPFQETQYF	TGCAGCGTTGATGGTCCTTTCCAAGAGACCCAGTACTTC
-	TRBJ2-1	TRBV10-3	-	CAISAIPGLAYNEQFF	TGTGCCATCAGTGCTATCCCGGGACTTGCCTACAATGAGCAGTTCTTC
few	TRBJ2-5	TRBV29-1	-	CSVGRGTIRGEHQETQYF	TGCAGCGTTGGGAGGGGAACGATAAGGGGGGAGCACCAAGAGACCCAGTACTTC
many	TRBJ1-1	TRBV29-1	-	CSVESPPRGHEAFF	TGCAGCGTTGAATCCCCGCCACGGGGCCACGAAGCTTTCTTT
-	TRBJ2-7	TRBV20-1	-	CSARAGAHEQYF	TGCAGTGCTAGAGCGGGAGCCCACGAGCAGTACTTC
many	TRBJ2-3	TRBV7-6	TRBD1	CASSLGATGGTDTQYF	TGTGCCAGCAGCTTAGGGGCGACAGGGGGCACAGATACGCAGTATTTT
-	TRBJ2-2	TRBV24-1	TRBD2	CATSLAGGYTGKLFF	TGTGCCACCAGCCTAGCGGGAGGGTACACCGGGAAGCTGTTTTTT
many	TRBJ1-4	TRBV5-6	TRBD1	CASRVQGDEKLFF	TGTGCCAGCAGGGTGCAGGGGGATGAAAAACTGTTTTTT
many	TRBJ2-5	TRBV20-1	-	CSARSRVGETQYF	TGCAGTGCTAGAAGTAGGGTCGGAGAGACCCAGTACTTC
many	TRBJ2-1	TRBV4-2	-	CASSQDGSRNNEQFF	TGTGCCAGCAGCCAAGATGGGTCGCGGAACAATGAGCAGTTCTTC
-	TRBJ1-2	TRBV20-1	-	CSATHPQTGGYTF	TGCAGTGCTACTCACCCGCAGACTGGGGGCTATACCTTC